The present T cell receptor (beta chain) was sequenced within a study of T-cell memory formation after mild COVID-19. J gave up 2 bases and V 3 bases, and 13 bases lay outside the gene matches. The CDR3 spans 18 residues. With regard to this clonotype: Its antigen remains unidentified.

TCR alpha and TCR beta cDNA libraries carrying sample barcodes and UMIs were produced by 5'RACE using constant-segment primers. From the 5' RACE reads, TCRdb called clonotypes with MiXCR, one entry per CDR3 protein. The table has 400,000 to 500,000 distinct CDR3 sequences, 15% to 25% seen once; the top ten hold roughly 8.4%. Findings and limits, study-wide: Pre-infection memory carried some responding clones, suggesting that cross-reactive memory joined.

What was sequenced was PBMCs or a T cell subset sorted from them (not recorded which). The rearrangement joins TRBV12-3 or TRBV12-4 to TRBJ2-1; 7 nucleotides line up with TRBD2. This TCR came from an adult woman who had mild COVID-19 (a few samples of this study predate the infection). Cell type and time point are not known. The chain's CDR3 is CASSFPLGAAGAYNEQFF. The CDR3 DNA reads TGTGCCAGCAGTTTCCCACTAGGCGCGGCGGGAGCCTACAATGAGCAGTTCTTC.